This TCR beta chain was documented in a study of graft-versus-host responses after intestinal transplantation. Overall study context: Each patient got anti-thymocyte globulin induction, then tacrolimus and steroids for about 3 years.

Profiled with immunoSEQ multiplex PCR; TCRdb holds only in-frame clones, not every one. Seen here are 80,000 to 95,000 clones, about 92% observed once, and the top ten hold roughly 2%. The CDR3 has 12 amino acids. Germline V gene data show CDR1 as SQVTM and CDR2 as ANQGSEA. Trimming took off 7 bases at V and 1 base at J, with 10 bases between the two ends. Notes on this clone: Its antigen is currently unknown.

General study results and limits: Recipient-marrow GvH clones were detected, some having first appeared in ileum or blood. GvH clone levels peaked in circulation, and this peak was associated with early post-transplant HvG declines.

Sequenced here: unstimulated CD8+ T cells sorted from spleen or lymph node cells, sampled before intestinal transplant. The clonotype comes from a human donor who received an intestinal transplant. J is TRBJ1-1 and V is TRBV29-1; tentatively, D is TRBD1 (5 bases). The CDR3 nucleotides read TGCAGCGCACAGGTAGAGAACACTGAAGCTTTCTTT. As protein: CSAQVENTEAFF.